This T cell receptor beta chain comes out of a study of a mutant IDH1 vaccine in newly diagnosed glioma. For the study at large: Vaccination followed radiotherapy alone by 4-6 weeks, or accompanied temozolomide cycles. Study-wide findings and caveats: Roughly 93% of patients showed vaccine-induced immune responses across multiple MHC alleles.

The CDR3 totals 14 residues. With 1 base removed from V and 7 bases from J, the gap between germline ends came to 8 bases. Germline V CDR1 and CDR2: LGHNA, YSLEER. The table came from immunoSEQ multiplex PCR; TCRdb's copy has only in-frame clones and leaves some out. This sample has about 38,000 clones, with roughly 79% found just once. Turning to this clone: Its specificity is not known.

Time point specified: week 23, last vaccination. Every vaccine dose comprised 300 ug of mutant IDH1 20-mer peptide plus topical imiquimod. The sequenced sample was PBMCs, obtained from a glioma patient whose treatment included an IDH1 peptide vaccine. The receptor's source is a man aged 35-49 years with glioma. J is TRBJ1-6 and V is TRBV4-3; D is ambiguous. CDR3 amino acids: CASSQGEWNSPLHF. The CDR3 region has the DNA TGCGCCAGCAGCCAAGGCGAATGGAATTCACCCCTCCACTTT.